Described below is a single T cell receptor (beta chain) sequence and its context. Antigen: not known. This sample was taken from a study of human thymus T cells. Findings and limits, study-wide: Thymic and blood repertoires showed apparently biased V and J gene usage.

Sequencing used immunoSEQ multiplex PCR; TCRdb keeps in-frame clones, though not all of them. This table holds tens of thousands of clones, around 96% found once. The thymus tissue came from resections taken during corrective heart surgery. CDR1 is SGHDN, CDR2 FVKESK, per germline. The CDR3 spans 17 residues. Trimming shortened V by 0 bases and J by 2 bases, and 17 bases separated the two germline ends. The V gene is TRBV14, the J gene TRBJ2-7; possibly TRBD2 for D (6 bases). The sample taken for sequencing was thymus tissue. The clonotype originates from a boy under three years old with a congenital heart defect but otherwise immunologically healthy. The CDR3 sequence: CASSQEGKGLYPYEQYF. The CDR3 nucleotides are TGTGCCAGCAGCCAAGAAGGGAAGGGACTCTATCCCTACGAGCAGTACTTC.